Given below is one T cell receptor beta chain in context. The antigen is unknown. The method was immunoSEQ multiplex PCR; TCRdb's version includes in-frame clones alone and lacks a portion of them. The table includes fewer than 200,000 clones, around 90% detected once. The sample originates from a study of T cell responses to AZD1222 COVID-19 vaccine. Study observations and caveats: Among the donors, most were white British and more were female, and clonal diversity was possibly underestimated. Among spike-specific TCRs, nearly half reportedly target unmutated variant regions. Vaccine-associated CD4 TCRs ranged over spike, dominating at 160-218 and 743-854.

The CDR3 loop spans 14 amino acids. V lost 8 bases to trimming and J lost 2 bases; unmatched junction nucleotides: 7. Looked up from germline, CDR1 is KGHSH and CDR2 is LQKENI. The rearrangement uses TRBV18 and TRBJ1-2; 8 bases fit TRBD1. The receptor's source is an adult who received the MenACWY meningococcal vaccine as a control. The starting material was peripheral blood, obtained 28 days after the second dose of the MenACWY control vaccine. The CDR3 reads CASQNGQGNYGYTF. The CDR3 DNA reads TGTGCCAGCCAAAACGGACAGGGAAACTATGGCTACACCTTC.